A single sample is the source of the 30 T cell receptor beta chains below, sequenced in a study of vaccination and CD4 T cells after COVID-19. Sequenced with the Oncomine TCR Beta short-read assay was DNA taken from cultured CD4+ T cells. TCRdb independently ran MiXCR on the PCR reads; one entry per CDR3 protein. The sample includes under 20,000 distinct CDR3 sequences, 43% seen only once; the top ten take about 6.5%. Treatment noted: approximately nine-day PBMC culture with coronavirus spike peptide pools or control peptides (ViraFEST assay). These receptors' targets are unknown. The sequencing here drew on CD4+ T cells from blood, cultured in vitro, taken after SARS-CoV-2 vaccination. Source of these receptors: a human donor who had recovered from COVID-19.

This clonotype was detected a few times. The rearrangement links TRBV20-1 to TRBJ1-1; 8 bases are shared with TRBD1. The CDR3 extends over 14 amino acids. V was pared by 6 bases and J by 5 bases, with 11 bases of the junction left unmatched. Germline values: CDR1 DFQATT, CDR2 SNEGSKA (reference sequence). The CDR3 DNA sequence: TGCAGTGCCATGCTGACAGGGGTCTGGACTGAAGCTTTCTTT. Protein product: CSAMLTGVWTEAFF.

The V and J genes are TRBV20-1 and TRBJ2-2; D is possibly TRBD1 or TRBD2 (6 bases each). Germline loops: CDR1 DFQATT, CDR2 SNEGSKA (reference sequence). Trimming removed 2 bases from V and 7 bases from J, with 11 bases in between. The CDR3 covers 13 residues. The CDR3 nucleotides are TGCAGTGCTAGAAAGGGGGGCGACGGGGAGCTGTTTTTT. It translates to CSARKGGDGELFF.

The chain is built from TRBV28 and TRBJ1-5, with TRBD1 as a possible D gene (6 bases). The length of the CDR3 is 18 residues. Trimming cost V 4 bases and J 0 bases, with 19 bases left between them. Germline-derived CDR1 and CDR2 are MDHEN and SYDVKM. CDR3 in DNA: TGTGCCAGCAGTTCCCCAATCGGAGGACAGAATAGCAATCAGCCCCAGCATTTT. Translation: CASSSPIGGQNSNQPQHF.

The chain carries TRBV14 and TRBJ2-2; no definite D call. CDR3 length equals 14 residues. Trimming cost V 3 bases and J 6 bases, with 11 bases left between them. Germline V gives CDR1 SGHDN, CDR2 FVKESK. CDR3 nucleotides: TGTGCCAGCAGCCATAATGCCGGGTCCGGGGAGCTGTTTTTT. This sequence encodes CASSHNAGSGELFF.

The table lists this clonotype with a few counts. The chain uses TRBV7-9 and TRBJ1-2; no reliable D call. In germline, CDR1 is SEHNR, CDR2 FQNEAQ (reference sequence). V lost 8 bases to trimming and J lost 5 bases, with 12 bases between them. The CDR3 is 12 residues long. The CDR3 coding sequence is TGTGCCAGCTCCTCTGGGGTATATGGCTACACCTTC. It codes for CASSSGVYGYTF.

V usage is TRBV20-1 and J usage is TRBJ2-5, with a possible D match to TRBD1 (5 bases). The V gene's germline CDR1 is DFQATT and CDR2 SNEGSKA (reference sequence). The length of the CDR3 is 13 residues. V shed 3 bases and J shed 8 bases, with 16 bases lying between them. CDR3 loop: CSARGQEKRTQYF. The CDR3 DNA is TGCAGTGCTAGGGGGCAGGAGAAGAGAACCCAGTACTTC.

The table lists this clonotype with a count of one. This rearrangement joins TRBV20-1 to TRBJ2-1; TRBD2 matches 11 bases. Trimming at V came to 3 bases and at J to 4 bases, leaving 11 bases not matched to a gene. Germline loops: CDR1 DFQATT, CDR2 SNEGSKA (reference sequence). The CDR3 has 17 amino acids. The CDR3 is CSARVPLSGRAYNEQFF. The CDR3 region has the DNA TGCAGTGCTAGGGTCCCTCTTAGCGGGAGGGCTTACAATGAGCAGTTCTTC.

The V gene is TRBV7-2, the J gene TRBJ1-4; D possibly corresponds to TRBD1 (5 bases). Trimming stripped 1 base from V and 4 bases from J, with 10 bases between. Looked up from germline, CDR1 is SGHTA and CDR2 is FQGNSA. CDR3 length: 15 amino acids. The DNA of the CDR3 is TGTGCCAGCAGCTTAGTCGCCAGGGTTAATGAAAAACTGTTTTTT. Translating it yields CASSLVARVNEKLFF.

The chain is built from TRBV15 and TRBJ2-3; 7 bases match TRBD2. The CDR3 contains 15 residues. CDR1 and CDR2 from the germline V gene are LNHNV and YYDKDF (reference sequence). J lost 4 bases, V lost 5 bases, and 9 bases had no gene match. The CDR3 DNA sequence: TGTGCCACCAGCCCGGGGGTACGGGGGGCAGATACGCAGTATTTT. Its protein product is CATSPGVRGADTQYF.

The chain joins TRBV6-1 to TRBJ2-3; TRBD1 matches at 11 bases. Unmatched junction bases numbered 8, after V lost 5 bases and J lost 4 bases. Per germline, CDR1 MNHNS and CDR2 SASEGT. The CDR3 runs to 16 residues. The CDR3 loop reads CASSPLPGQGADTQYF. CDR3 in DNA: TGTGCCAGCAGTCCCCTCCCGGGACAGGGGGCAGATACGCAGTATTTT.

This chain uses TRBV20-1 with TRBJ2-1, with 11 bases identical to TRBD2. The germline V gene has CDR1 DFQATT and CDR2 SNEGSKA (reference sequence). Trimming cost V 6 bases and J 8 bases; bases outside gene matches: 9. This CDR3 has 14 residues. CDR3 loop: CSAETTSGTHEQFF. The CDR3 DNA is TGCAGTGCCGAAACGACTAGCGGGACCCATGAGCAGTTCTTC.

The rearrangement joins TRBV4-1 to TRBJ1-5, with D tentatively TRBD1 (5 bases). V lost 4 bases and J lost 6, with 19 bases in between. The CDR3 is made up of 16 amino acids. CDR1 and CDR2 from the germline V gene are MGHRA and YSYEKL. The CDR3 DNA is TGCGCCAGCAGCCCTCAACTCGCGGGGGTAGGTCAGCCCCAGCATTTT. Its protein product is CASSPQLAGVGQPQHF.

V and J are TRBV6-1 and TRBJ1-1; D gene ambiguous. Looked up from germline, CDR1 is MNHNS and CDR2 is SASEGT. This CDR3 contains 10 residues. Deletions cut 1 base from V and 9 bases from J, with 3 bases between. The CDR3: CASSEGKAFF. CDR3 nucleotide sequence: TGTGCCAGCAGTGAAGGGAAAGCTTTCTTT.

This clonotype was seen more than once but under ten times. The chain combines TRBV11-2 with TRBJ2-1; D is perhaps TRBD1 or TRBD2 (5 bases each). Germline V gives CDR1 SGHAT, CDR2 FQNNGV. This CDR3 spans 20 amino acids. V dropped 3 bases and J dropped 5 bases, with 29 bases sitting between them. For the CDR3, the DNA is TGTGCCAGCAGCTTGAGATCCGGGAACGGAAGGGACCAAACTCACAATGAGCAGTTCTTC. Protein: CASSLRSGNGRDQTHNEQFF.

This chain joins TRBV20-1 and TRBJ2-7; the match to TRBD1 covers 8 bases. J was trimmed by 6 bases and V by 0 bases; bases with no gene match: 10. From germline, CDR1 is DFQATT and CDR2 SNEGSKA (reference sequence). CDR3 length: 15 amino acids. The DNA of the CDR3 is TGCAGTGCTAGAGATATTCAGGGGGCGCGGGGCGAGCAGTACTTC. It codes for CSARDIQGARGEQYF.

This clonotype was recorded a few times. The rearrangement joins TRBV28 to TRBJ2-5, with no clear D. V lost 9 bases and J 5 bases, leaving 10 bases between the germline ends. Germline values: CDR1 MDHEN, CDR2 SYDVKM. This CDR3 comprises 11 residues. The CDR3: CASGSWETQYF. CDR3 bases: TGTGCCAGTGGGTCGTGGGAGACCCAGTACTTC.

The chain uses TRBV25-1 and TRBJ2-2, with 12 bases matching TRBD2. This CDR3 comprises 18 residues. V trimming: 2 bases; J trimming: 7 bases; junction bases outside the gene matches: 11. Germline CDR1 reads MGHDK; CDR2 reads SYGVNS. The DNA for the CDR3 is TGTGCCAGCAGTGAAGGCCCTAGCGGGAGGGCCTTGTACGGGGAGCTGTTTTTT. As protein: CASSEGPSGRALYGELFF.

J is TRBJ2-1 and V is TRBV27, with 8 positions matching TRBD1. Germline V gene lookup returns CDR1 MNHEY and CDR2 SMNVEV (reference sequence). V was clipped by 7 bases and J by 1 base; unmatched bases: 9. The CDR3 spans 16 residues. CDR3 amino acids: CASKILGQGSYNEQFF. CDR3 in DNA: TGTGCCAGCAAAATACTAGGACAGGGTTCCTACAATGAGCAGTTCTTC.

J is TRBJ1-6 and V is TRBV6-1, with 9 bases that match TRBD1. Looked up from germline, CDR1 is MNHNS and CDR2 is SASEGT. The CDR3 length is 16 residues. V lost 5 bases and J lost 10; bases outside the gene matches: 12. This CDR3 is CASSPRTGDFGSPLHF. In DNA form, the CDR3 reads TGTGCCAGCAGTCCCCGGACAGGGGATTTTGGCTCACCCCTCCACTTT.

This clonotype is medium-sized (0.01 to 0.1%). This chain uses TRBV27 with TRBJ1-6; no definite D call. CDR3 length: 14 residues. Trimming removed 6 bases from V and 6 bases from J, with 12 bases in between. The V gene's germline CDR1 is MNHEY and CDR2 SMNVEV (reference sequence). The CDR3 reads CASRRRLINSPLHF. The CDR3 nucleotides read TGTGCCAGCAGAAGGCGACTGATTAATTCACCCCTCCACTTT.

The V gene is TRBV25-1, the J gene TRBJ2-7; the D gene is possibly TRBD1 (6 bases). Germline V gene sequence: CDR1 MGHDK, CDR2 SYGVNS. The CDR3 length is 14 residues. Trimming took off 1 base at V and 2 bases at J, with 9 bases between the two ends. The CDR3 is CASSELDRPYEQYF. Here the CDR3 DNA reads TGTGCCAGCAGTGAATTGGACAGACCCTACGAGCAGTACTTC.

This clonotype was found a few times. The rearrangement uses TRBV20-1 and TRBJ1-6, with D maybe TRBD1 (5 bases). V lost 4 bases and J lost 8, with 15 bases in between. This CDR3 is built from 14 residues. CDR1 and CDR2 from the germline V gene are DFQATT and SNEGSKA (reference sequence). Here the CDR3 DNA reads TGCAGTGCTACAGACCAGGGCAGGTATTCACCCCTCCACTTT. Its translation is CSATDQGRYSPLHF.

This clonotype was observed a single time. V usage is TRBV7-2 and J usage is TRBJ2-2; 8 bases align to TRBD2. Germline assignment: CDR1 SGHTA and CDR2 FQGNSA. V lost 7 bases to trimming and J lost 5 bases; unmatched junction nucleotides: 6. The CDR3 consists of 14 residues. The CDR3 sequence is CASKVREATGELFF. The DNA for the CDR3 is TGTGCCAGCAAAGTGCGGGAGGCAACCGGGGAGCTGTTTTTT.

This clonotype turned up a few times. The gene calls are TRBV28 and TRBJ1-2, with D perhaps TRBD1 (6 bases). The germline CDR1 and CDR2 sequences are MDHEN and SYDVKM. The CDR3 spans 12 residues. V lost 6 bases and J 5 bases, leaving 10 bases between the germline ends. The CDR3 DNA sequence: TGTGCCAGCAGGGCAGGGGCTTATGGCTACACCTTC. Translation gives CASRAGAYGYTF.

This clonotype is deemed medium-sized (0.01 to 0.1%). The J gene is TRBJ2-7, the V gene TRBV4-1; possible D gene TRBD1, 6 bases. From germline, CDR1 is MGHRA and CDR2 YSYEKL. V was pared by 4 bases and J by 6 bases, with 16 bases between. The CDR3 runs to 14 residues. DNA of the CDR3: TGCGCCAGCAGCCTAGGACAGATTCGTTTCGAGCAGTACTTC. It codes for CASSLGQIRFEQYF.

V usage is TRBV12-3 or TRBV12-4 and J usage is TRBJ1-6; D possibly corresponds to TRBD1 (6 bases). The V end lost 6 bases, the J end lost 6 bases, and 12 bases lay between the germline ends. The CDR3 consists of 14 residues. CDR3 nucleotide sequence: TGTGCCAGCAGACGAGACAGGTTTAATTCACCCCTCCACTTT. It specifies CASRRDRFNSPLHF.

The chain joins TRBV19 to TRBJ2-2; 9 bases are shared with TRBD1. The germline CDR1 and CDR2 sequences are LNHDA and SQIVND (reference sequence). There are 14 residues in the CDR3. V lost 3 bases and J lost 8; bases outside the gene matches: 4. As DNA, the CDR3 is TGTGCCAGTAGTATGGGACAGGGTTTGGGGGAGCTGTTTTTT. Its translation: CASSMGQGLGELFF.

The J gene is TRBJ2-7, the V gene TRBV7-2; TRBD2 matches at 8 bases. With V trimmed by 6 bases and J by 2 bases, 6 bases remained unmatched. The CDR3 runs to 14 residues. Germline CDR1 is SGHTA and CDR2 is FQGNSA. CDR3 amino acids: CASSITSGPYEQYF. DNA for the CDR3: TGTGCCAGCAGTATCACTAGCGGCCCCTACGAGCAGTACTTC.

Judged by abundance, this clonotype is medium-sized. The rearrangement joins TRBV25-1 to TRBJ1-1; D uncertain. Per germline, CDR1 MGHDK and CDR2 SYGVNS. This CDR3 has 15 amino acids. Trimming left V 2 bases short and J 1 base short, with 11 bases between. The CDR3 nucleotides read TGTGCCAGCAGTGAAGTAAGGCGGCCGAACACTGAAGCTTTCTTT. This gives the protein CASSEVRRPNTEAFF.

CDR3 amino acids: CASRPRTSGSSGSYNEQFF. Written as DNA, the CDR3 is TGTGCCAGCAGACCGCGGACTAGCGGGAGTAGTGGCTCCTACAATGAGCAGTTCTTC. The chain uses TRBV28 and TRBJ2-1; 13 bases fit TRBD2. The germline gives CDR1 MDHEN, CDR2 SYDVKM. V shed 6 bases, J shed 0 bases, and the junction held 11 bases outside the gene matches. The CDR3 totals 19 residues.